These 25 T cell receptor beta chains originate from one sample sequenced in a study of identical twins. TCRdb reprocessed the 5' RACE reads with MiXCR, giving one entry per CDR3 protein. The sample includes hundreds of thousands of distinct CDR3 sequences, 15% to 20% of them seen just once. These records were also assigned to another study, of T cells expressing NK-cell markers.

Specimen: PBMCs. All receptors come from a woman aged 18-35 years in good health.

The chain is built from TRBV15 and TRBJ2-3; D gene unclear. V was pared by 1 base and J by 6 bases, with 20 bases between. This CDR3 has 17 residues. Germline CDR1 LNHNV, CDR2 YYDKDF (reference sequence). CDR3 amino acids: CATSRGIGGDPPDTQYF. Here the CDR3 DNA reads TGTGCCACCAGCAGAGGGATCGGCGGAGACCCCCCGGATACGCAGTATTTT.

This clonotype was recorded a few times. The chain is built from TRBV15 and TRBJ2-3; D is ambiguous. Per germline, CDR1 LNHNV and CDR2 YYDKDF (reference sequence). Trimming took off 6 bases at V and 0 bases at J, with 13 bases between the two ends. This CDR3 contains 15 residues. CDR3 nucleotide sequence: TGTGCCACCAGTCCCGCCGGAGCTAGCACAGATACGCAGTATTTT. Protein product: CATSPAGASTDTQYF.

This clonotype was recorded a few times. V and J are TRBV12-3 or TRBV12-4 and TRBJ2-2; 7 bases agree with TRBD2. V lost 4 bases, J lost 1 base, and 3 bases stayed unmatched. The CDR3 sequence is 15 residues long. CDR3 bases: TGTGCCAGCAGTTCAGGCGGGGGGAACACCGGGGAGCTGTTTTTT. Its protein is CASSSGGGNTGELFF.

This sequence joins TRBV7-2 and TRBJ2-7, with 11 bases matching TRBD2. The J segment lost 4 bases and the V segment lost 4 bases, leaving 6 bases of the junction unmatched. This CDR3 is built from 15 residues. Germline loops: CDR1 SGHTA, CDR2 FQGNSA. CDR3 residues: CASSWSGLAAYEQYF. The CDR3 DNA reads TGTGCCAGCAGCTGGTCGGGACTAGCGGCTTACGAGCAGTACTTC.

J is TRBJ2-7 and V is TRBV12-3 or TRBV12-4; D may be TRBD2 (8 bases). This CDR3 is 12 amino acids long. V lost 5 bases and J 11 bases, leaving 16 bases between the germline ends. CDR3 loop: CASSPGQRGKYF. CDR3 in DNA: TGTGCCAGCAGTCCGGGACAGCGGGGGAAGTACTTC.

In DNA, the CDR3 is TGCAGTTCGAGTGGGGACTCCCGTAGCTCCTACAATGAGCAGTTCTTC. It is translated as CSSSGDSRSSYNEQFF. The chain joins TRBV20-1 to TRBJ2-1, with a tentative D call TRBD2 (6 bases). Per the germline V gene, CDR1 is DFQATT and CDR2 is SNEGSKA (reference sequence). The V gene lost 8 bases and the J gene lost 0 bases, with 20 bases spanning the gap. The CDR3 runs 16 residues.

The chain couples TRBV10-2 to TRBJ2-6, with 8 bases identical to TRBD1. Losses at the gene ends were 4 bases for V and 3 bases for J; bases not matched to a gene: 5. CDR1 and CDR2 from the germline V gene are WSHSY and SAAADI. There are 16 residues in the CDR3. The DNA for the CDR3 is TGCGCCAGCAGTGGTATCAGGGGGCATGGGGCCAACGTCCTGACTTTC. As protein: CASSGIRGHGANVLTF.

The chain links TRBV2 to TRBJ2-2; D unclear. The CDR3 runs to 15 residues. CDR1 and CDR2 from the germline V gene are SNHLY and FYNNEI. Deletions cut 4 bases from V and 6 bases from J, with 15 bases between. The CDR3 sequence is CASSGLPPGSGELFF. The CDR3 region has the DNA TGTGCCAGCAGTGGTTTACCCCCTGGTTCCGGGGAGCTGTTTTTT.

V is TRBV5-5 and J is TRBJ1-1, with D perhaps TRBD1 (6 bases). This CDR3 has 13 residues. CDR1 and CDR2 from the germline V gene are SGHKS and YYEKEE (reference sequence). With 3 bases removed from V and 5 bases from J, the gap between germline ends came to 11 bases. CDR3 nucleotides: TGTGCCAGCAGCTCTACAGGGCTTACTGAAGCTTTCTTT. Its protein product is CASSSTGLTEAFF.

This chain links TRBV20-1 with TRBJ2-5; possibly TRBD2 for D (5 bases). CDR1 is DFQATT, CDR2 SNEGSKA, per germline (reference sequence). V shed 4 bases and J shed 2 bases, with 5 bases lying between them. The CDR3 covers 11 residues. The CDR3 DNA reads TGCAGTGCTACGGGGCAAGAGACCCAGTACTTC. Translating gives CSATGQETQYF.

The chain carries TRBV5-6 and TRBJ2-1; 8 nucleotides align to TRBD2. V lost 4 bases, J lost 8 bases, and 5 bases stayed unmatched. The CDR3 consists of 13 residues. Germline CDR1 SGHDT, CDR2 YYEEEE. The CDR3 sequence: CASSPGGGHEQFF. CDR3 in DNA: TGTGCCAGCAGCCCGGGCGGGGGGCATGAGCAGTTCTTC.

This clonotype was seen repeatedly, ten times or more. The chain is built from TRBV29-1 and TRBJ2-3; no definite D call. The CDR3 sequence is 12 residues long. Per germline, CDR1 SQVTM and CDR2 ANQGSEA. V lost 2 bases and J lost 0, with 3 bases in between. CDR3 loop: CSVERSTDTQYF. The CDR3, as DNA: TGCAGCGTTGAAAGGAGCACAGATACGCAGTATTTT.

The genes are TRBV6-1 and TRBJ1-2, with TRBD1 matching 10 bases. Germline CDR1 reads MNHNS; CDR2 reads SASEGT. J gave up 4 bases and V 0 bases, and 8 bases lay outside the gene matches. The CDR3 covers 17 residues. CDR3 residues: CASSEAPRTGGIYGYTF. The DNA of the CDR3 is TGTGCCAGCAGTGAAGCCCCTAGGACAGGGGGAATCTATGGCTACACCTTC.

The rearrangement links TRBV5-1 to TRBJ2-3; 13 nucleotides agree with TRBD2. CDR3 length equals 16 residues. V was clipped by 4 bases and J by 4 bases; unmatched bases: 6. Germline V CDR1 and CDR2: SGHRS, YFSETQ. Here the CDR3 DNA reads TGCGCCAGCAGCGGAACTAGCGGGGGGGCAGCAGATACGCAGTATTTT. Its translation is CASSGTSGGAADTQYF.

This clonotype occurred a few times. The CDR3 DNA sequence: TGCAGCGTTGACGACAGGGGACTAGCCGGAGATACGCAGTATTTT. Its protein product is CSVDDRGLAGDTQYF. V and J are TRBV29-1 and TRBJ2-3; weak D call: TRBD2 (9 bases). Germline CDR1 and CDR2: SQVTM and ANQGSEA. The length of the CDR3 is 15 residues. Trimming removed 3 bases from V and 5 bases from J, with 18 bases in between.

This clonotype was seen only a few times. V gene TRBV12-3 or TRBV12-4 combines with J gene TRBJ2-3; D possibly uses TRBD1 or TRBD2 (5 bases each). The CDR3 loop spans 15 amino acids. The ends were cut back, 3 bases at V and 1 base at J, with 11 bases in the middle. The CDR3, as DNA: TGTGCCAGCAGTTTGACGGGGCTTGGCACAGATACGCAGTATTTT. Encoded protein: CASSLTGLGTDTQYF.

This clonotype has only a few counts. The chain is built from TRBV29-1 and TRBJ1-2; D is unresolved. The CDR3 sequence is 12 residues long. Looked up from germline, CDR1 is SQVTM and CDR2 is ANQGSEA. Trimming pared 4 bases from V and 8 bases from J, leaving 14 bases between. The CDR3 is CSVGEGPFGYTF. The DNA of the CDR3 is TGCAGCGTTGGAGAGGGCCCCTTCGGCTACACCTTC.

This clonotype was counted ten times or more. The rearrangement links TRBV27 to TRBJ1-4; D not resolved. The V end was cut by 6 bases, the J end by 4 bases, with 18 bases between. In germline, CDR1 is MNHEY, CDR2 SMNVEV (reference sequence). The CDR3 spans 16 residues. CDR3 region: CASSQNSRSSNEKLFF. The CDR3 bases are TGTGCCAGCAGCCAGAATTCAAGGAGCAGTAATGAAAAACTGTTTTTT.

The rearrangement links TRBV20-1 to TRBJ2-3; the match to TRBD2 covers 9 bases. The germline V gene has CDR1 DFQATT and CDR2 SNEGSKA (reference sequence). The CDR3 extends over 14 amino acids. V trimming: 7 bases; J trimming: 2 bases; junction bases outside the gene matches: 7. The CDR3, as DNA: TGCAGTGGCAAGCGGGGGGCCACCACAGATACGCAGTATTTT. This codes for CSGKRGATTDTQYF.

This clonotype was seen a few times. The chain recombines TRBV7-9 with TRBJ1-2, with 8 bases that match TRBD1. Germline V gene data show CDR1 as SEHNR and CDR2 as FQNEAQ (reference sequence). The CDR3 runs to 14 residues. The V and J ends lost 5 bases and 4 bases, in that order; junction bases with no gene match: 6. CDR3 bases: TGTGCCAGCAGCATACGACAGGGGTCCTATGGCTACACCTTC. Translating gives CASSIRQGSYGYTF.

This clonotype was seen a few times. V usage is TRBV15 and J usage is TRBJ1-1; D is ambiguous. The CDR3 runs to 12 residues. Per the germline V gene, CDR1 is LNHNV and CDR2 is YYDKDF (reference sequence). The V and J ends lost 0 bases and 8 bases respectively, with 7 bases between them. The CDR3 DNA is TGTGCCACCAGCAGAGATCAAGGAGAAGCTTTCTTT. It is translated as CATSRDQGEAFF.

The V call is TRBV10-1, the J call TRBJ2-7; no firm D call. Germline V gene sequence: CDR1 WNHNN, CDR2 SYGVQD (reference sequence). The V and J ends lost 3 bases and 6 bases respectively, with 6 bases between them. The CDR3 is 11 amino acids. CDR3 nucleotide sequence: TGCGCCAGCAGTGAAGGGTCCGAGCAGTACTTC. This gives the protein CASSEGSEQYF.

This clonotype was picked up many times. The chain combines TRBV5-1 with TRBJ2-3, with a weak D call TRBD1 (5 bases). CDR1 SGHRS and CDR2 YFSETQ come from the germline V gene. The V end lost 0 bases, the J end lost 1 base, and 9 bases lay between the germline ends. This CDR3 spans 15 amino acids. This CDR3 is CASSLGGSRTDTQYF. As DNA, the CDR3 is TGCGCCAGCAGCTTGGGGGGCAGCCGCACAGATACGCAGTATTTT. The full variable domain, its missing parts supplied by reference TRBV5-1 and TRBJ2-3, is KAGVTQTPRYLIKTRGQQVTLSCSPISGHRSVSWYQQTPGQGLQFLFEYFSETQRNKGNFPGRFSGRQFSNSRSEMNVSTLELGDSALYLCASSLGGSRTDTQYFGPGTRLTVL.

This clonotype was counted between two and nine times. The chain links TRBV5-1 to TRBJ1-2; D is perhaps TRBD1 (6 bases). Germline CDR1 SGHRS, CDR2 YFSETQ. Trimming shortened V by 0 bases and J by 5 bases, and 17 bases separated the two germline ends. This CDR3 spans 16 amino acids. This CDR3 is CASSLAQAQGLYGYTF. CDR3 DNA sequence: TGCGCCAGCAGCTTGGCCCAAGCCCAGGGGTTGTATGGCTACACCTTC.

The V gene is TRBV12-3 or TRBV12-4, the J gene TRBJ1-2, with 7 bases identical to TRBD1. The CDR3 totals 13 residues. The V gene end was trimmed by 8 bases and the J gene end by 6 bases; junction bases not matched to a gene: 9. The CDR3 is CASYDRVMDGYTF. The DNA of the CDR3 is TGTGCCAGCTACGACAGGGTGATGGATGGCTACACCTTC.